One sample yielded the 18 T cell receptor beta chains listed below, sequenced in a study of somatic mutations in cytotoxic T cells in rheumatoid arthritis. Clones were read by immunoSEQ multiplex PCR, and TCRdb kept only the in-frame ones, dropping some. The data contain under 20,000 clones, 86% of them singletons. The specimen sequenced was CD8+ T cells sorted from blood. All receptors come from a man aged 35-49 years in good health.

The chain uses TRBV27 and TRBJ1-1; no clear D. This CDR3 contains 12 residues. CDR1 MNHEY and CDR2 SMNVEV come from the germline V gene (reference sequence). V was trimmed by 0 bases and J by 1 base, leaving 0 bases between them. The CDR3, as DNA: TGTGCCAGCAGTTTATCGAACACTGAAGCTTTCTTT. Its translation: CASSLSNTEAFF.

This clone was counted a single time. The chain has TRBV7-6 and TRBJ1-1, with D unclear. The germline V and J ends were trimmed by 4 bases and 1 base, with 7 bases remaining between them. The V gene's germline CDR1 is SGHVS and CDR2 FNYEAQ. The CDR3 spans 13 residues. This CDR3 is CASSSTKNTEAFF. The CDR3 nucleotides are TGTGCCAGCAGCTCGACAAAGAACACTGAAGCTTTCTTT.

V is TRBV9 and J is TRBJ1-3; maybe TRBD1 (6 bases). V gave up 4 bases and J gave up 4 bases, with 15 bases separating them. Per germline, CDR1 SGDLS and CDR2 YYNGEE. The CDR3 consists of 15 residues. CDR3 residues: CASSTRVGTGNTIYF. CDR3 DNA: TGTGCCAGCAGCACCCGAGTTGGGACAGGAAACACCATATATTTT.

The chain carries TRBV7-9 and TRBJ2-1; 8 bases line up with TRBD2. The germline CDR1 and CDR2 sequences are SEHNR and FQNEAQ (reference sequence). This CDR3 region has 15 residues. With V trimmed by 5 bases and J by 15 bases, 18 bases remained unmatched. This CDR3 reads CASSPPLTSGRRLFF. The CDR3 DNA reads TGTGCCAGCAGCCCACCCCTAACTAGCGGTCGGAGGCTGTTCTTC.

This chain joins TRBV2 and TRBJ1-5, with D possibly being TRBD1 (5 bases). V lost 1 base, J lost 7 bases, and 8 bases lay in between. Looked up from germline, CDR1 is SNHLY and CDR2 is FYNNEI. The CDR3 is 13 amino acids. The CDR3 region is CASSEGTWQPQHF. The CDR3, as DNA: TGTGCCAGCAGTGAAGGGACATGGCAGCCCCAGCATTTT.

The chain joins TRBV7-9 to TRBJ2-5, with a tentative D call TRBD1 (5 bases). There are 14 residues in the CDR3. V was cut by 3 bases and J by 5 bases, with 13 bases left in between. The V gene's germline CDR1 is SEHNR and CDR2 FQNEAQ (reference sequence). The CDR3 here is CASSFIGASETQYF. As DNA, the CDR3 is TGTGCCAGCAGCTTCATTGGGGCGAGTGAGACCCAGTACTTC.

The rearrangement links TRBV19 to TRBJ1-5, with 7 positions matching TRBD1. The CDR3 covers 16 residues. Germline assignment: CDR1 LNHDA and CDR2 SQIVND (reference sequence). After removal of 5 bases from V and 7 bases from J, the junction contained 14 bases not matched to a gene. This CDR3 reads CASSSDGTDSWQPQHF. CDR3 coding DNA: TGTGCCAGTAGTTCCGACGGGACAGATTCTTGGCAGCCCCAGCATTTT.

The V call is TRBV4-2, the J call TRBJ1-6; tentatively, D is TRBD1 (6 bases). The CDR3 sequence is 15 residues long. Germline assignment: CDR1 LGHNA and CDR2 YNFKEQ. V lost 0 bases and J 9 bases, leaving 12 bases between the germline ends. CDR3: CASSQDRSGASPLHF. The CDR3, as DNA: TGTGCCAGCAGCCAAGATCGTTCGGGGGCTTCACCCCTCCACTTT.

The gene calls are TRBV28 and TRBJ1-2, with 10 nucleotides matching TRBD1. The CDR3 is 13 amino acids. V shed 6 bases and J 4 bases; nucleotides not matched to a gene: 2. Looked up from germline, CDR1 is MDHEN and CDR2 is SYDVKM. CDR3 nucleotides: TGTGCCAGCAGCTGGGACAGGGGCTATGGCTACACCTTC. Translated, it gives CASSWDRGYGYTF.

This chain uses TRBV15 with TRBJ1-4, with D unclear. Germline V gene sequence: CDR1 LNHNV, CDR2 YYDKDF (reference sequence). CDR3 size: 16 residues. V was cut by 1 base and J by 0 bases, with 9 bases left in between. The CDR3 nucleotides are TGTGCCACCAGCAGAGGGTCGGGGACAACTAATGAAAAACTGTTTTTT. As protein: CATSRGSGTTNEKLFF.

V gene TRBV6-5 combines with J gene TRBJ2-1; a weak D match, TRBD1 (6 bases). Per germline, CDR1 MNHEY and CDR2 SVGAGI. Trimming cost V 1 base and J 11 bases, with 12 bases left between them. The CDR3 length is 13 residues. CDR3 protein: CASSYFQGQKQFF. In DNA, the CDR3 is TGTGCCAGCAGTTACTTCCAAGGACAGAAGCAGTTCTTC.

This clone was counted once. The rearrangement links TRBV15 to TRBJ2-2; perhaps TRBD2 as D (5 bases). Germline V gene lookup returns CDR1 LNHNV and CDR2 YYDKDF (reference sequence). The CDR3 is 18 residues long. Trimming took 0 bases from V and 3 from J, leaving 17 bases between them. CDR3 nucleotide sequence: TGTGCCACCAGCAGAGAACCTCGGCGAGGGCCAGACACCGGGGAGCTGTTTTTT. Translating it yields CATSREPRRGPDTGELFF.

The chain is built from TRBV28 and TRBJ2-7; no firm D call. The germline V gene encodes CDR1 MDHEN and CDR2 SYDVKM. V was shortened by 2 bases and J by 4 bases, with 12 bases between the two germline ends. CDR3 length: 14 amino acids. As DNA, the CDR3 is TGTGCCAGCAGTTTAAACAGAGATCTTTACGAGCAGTACTTC. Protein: CASSLNRDLYEQYF. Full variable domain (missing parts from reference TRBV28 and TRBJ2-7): DVKVTQSSRYLVKRTGEKVFLECVQDMDHENMFWYRQDPGLGLRLIYFSYDVKMKEKGDIPEGYSVSREKKERFSLILESASTNQTSMYLCASSLNRDLYEQYFGPGTRLTVT.

In DNA, the CDR3 is TGTGCCAGCAGTATGGCAGGGAGGGTTGGGTTTATTAACTATGGCTACACCTTC. Its protein product is CASSMAGRVGFINYGYTF. The rearrangement joins TRBV27 to TRBJ1-2; D is perhaps TRBD1 (5 bases). The germline V and J ends were trimmed by 5 bases and 1 base, with 23 bases remaining between them. This CDR3 region has 18 residues. The germline V gene has CDR1 MNHEY and CDR2 SMNVEV (reference sequence).

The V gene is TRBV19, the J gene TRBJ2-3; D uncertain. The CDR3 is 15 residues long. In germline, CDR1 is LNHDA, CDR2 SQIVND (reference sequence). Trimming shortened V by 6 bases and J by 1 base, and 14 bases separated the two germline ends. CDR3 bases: TGTGCCAGTAGCCCGCGTATAGGAGGCACAGATACGCAGTATTTT. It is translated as CASSPRIGGTDTQYF.

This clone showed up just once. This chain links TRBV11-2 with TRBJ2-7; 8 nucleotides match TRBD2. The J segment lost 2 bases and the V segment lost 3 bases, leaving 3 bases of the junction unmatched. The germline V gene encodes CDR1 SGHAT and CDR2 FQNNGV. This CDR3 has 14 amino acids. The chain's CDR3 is CASSFALAAYEQYF. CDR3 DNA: TGTGCCAGCAGCTTCGCACTAGCGGCCTACGAGCAGTACTTC.

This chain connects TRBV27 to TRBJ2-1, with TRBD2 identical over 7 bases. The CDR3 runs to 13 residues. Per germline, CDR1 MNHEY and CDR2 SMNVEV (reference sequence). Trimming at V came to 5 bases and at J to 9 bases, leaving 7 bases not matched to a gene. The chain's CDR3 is CASSQTSESEQFF. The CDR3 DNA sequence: TGTGCCAGCAGTCAAACTAGCGAATCTGAGCAGTTCTTC.

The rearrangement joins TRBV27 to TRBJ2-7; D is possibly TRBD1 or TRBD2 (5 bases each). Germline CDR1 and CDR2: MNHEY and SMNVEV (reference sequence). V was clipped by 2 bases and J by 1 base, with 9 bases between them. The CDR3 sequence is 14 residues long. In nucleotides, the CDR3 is TGTGCCAGCAGTTTACTGGGACCGTCCTACGAGCAGTACTTC. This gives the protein CASSLLGPSYEQYF.